This T cell receptor (beta chain) derives from a study of blood T cell repertoires in COVID-19. The method was immunoSEQ multiplex PCR; TCRdb's version includes in-frame clones alone and lacks a portion of them. The sample lists 150,000 to 180,000 clones; roughly 80% were seen once. The germline gives CDR1 MNHEY, CDR2 SVGAGI. The length of the CDR3 is 15 residues. Trimming shortened V by 6 bases and J by 0 bases, and 14 bases separated the two germline ends. What was sequenced was peripheral blood. The genes are TRBV6-5 and TRBJ1-1; weak D call: TRBD1 (5 bases). The receptor was derived from a man older than 75 with acute or convalescent COVID-19. The CDR3 sequence is CASSHQDTLNTEAFF. Here the CDR3 DNA reads TGTGCCAGCAGCCACCAGGACACTCTGAACACTGAAGCTTTCTTT.